A single sample is the source of the 30 T cell receptor beta chains below, sequenced in a study of T cell repertoires in cytomegalovirus infection. MiXCR was run by TCRdb on the reads, yielding one entry per CDR3 protein. In the table there are some 500,000 distinct CDR3 sequences, around 35% of which are singletons. These receptors' targets are unknown. The specimen comprised cultured PBMCs, sampled from culture after CMV antigen stimulation. Source of these receptors: a human donor in good health (CMV status not recorded). Some clones in this sample may be carry-over from other donors' samples.

This chain connects TRBV6-5 to TRBJ2-7, with 7 bases identical to TRBD2. Per germline, CDR1 MNHEY and CDR2 SVGAGI. V trimming: 5 bases; J trimming: 4 bases; junction bases outside the gene matches: 8. The CDR3 consists of 14 residues. DNA for the CDR3: TGTGCCAGCAGTCCTTTTGGGGGAGGGTACGAGCAGTACTTC. It translates to CASSPFGGGYEQYF.

This clonotype occurred a few times. V is TRBV10-3 and J is TRBJ2-1; TRBD2 matches 11 bases. The length of the CDR3 is 17 residues. CDR1 is ENHRY, CDR2 SYGVKD, per germline. V shed 7 bases, J shed 0 bases, and the junction held 8 bases outside the gene matches. CDR3 protein: CAINKGTSGSSYNEQFF. The CDR3 nucleotides are TGTGCCATCAATAAGGGGACTAGCGGATCCTCCTACAATGAGCAGTTCTTC.

This clonotype has a handful of counts. This chain connects TRBV7-8 to TRBJ1-2; D is possibly TRBD1 (6 bases). Germline CDR1 and CDR2: SGHVS and FQNEAQ. Between the trimmed V and J ends, which lost 6 bases and 8 bases, there was a span of 13 bases. The CDR3 has 12 residues. The CDR3 coding sequence is TGTGCCAGCAGTTTGACGGGGGGCGGCTACACCTTC. Amino acids: CASSLTGGGYTF. The variable domain in full, completed from reference TRBV7-8 and TRBJ1-2, reads GAGVSQSPRYKVAKRGQDVALRCDPISGHVSLFWYQQALGQGPEFLTYFQNEAQLDKSGLPSDRFFAERPEGSVSTLKIQRTQQEDSAVYLCASSLTGGGYTFGSGTRLTVV.

The chain employs TRBV12-3 or TRBV12-4 and TRBJ2-3; D gene ambiguous. The CDR3 is 14 residues long. The V end was cut by 1 base, the J end by 5 bases, with 10 bases between. In DNA, the CDR3 is TGTGCCAGCAGTTTAGAGGTTTCAATAGATACGCAGTATTTT. This encodes CASSLEVSIDTQYF.

This sequence joins TRBV19 and TRBJ2-7; D unclear. CDR1 LNHDA and CDR2 SQIVND come from the germline V gene (reference sequence). This CDR3 contains 14 residues. The V and J ends lost 4 bases and 2 bases respectively, with 12 bases between them. CDR3 loop: CASSKSWSTYEQYF. Here the CDR3 DNA reads TGTGCCAGTAGTAAATCTTGGTCCACCTACGAGCAGTACTTC.

The rearrangement joins TRBV7-3 to TRBJ2-3; 9 bases are shared with TRBD2. The trim removed 2 bases at V and 6 bases at J, leaving 6 bases unmatched. The germline V gene has CDR1 SGHTA and CDR2 FQGTGA. The CDR3 covers 15 residues. CDR3 coding DNA: TGTGCCAGCAGCTTAGTTAGCGGGAGTGGGGATACGCAGTATTTT. Protein: CASSLVSGSGDTQYF.

In its sample, this clonotype was seen a few times. The chain is built from TRBV7-9 and TRBJ2-3; D could derive from TRBD1 or TRBD2 (5 bases each). This CDR3 has 13 amino acids. Germline values: CDR1 SEHNR, CDR2 FQNEAQ (reference sequence). V was cut by 5 bases and J by 6 bases, with 12 bases left in between. CDR3 protein: CASSPGTGDTQYF. CDR3 DNA: TGTGCCAGCAGCCCCGGGACCGGGGATACGCAGTATTTT. Based on the CDR3 plus reference TRBV7-9 and TRBJ2-3, the full variable domain is DTGVSQNPRHKITKRGQNVTFRCDPISEHNRLYWYRQTLGQGPEFLTYFQNEAQLEKSRLLSDRFSAERPKGSFSTLEIQRTEQGDSAMYLCASSPGTGDTQYFGPGTRLTVL.

This clonotype was detected only a few times. The rearrangement joins TRBV7-2 to TRBJ1-3, with D unclear. Deletions cut 0 bases from V and 0 bases from J, with 12 bases between. The germline CDR1 and CDR2 sequences are SGHTA and FQGNSA. This CDR3 region has 17 residues. The CDR3 here is CASSLAGTLSSGNTIYF. The CDR3 DNA sequence: TGTGCCAGCAGCTTAGCGGGCACGTTGAGCTCTGGAAACACCATATATTTT.

This rearrangement joins TRBV30 to TRBJ2-5; either TRBD1 or TRBD2 may supply D (5 bases each). The CDR3 has 15 amino acids. The germline V gene has CDR1 GTSNPN and CDR2 SVGIG (reference sequence). Trimming stripped 3 bases from V and 4 bases from J, with 18 bases between. CDR3 sequence (DNA): TGTGCCTGGAGCGGGACCCTATTCCGATTAGAGACCCAGTACTTC. Its protein product is CAWSGTLFRLETQYF.

The chain joins TRBV23-1 to TRBJ2-4; D ambiguous. TRBV23-1 is noted as an ORF with a role that remains uncertain. The CDR3 sequence is 15 residues long. Between the trimmed V and J ends, which lost 0 bases and 5 bases, there was a span of 11 bases. CDR3 in DNA: TGCGCCAGCAGTCAATCATCCCGGAGACAAAACATTCAGTACTTC. The encoded protein is CASSQSSRRQNIQYF.

This clonotype was counted only a few times. The gene calls are TRBV7-6 and TRBJ2-3; D not certain. The CDR3 is 12 amino acids. In germline, CDR1 is SGHVS, CDR2 FNYEAQ. Deletions cut 5 bases from V and 6 bases from J, with 9 bases between. The CDR3 region is CASSALSDTQYF. CDR3 in DNA: TGTGCCAGCAGCGCCCTTTCGGATACGCAGTATTTT.

The chain carries TRBV2 and TRBJ2-1, with no clear D. Germline V gene sequence: CDR1 SNHLY, CDR2 FYNNEI. With 7 bases removed from V and 8 bases from J, the gap between germline ends came to 12 bases. The CDR3 extends over 12 amino acids. The CDR3 DNA follows: TGTGCCAGCAAGGGAAAGGTGCATGAGCAGTTCTTC. Its protein is CASKGKVHEQFF.

This clonotype was seen once. The CDR3 here is CASSQRDNYEQYF. The DNA for the CDR3 is TGCGCCAGCAGCCAAAGGGACAACTACGAGCAGTACTTC. The chain couples TRBV4-3 to TRBJ2-7, with D possibly being TRBD1 (6 bases). Germline CDR1 and CDR2: LGHNA and YSLEER. V was shortened by 2 bases and J by 3 bases, with 8 bases between the two germline ends. The CDR3 has 13 amino acids.

Details on this clonotype: Sequence at one end of the junction differs from germline and may be a read error. V and J are TRBV5-6 and TRBJ2-1; D unclear. Per the germline V gene, CDR1 is SGHDT and CDR2 is YYEEEE. CDR3 length equals 13 residues. The CDR3 sequence is CASSLPPDNGQFF. Here the CDR3 DNA reads TGTGCCAGCAGCTTACCCCCCGATAATGGGCAGTTCTTC.

A few counts support this clonotype. This chain joins TRBV5-4 and TRBJ1-1, with 8 bases identical to TRBD1. The V gene's germline CDR1 is SGHNT and CDR2 YYREEE (reference sequence). The CDR3 consists of 14 residues. After removal of 2 bases from V and 5 bases from J, the junction contained 5 bases not matched to a gene. The CDR3 spells CASSFGQGRTEAFF. The CDR3 DNA reads as TGTGCCAGCAGCTTCGGACAGGGCAGAACTGAAGCTTTCTTT.

This clonotype was observed many times. V is TRBV7-2 and J is TRBJ1-2, with D unclear. The V and J ends lost 5 bases and 2 bases respectively, with 9 bases between them. CDR1 and CDR2 (germline): SGHTA, FQGNSA. There are 13 residues in the CDR3. CDR3 amino acids: CASSAGQNYGYTF. The CDR3 DNA is TGTGCCAGCAGCGCCGGGCAGAACTATGGCTACACCTTC.

This clonotype appeared a few times. The chain uses TRBV7-6 and TRBJ2-2; 7 nucleotides align to TRBD1. J was trimmed by 7 bases and V by 3 bases; bases with no gene match: 11. This CDR3 spans 16 amino acids. Germline V gene lookup returns CDR1 SGHVS and CDR2 FNYEAQ. The CDR3 nucleotides are TGTGCCAGCAGCTTGGAGACAGGGTCCACCGGCGGGGAGCTGTTTTTT. Its translation: CASSLETGSTGGELFF.

The J gene is TRBJ2-7, the V gene TRBV23-1, with 11 bases aligning to TRBD2. TRBV23-1 is an open reading frame, and its role is uncertain. Trimming removed 6 bases from V and 2 bases from J; junction bases left unmatched: 24. The CDR3 runs 21 residues. CDR3 DNA sequence: TGCGCCAGCAGCACCCCCGGGACTAGCGGTGGACTCGGAAAAAGCGCCTACGAGCAGTACGTC. Encoded protein: CASSTPGTSGGLGKSAYEQYV.

Written as DNA, the CDR3 is TGTGCCAGCAGTCACGCCGGGACAGGATACAATGAGCAGTTCTTC. This gives the protein CASSHAGTGYNEQFF. The chain has TRBV28 and TRBJ2-1; the match to TRBD1 covers 8 bases. Trimming at V came to 5 bases and at J to 4 bases, leaving 7 bases not matched to a gene. CDR3 length: 15 amino acids. Germline-derived CDR1 and CDR2 are MDHEN and SYDVKM.

The chain is built from TRBV6-8 and TRBJ1-1; D might be TRBD1 (6 bases). Germline CDR1 MNHGY, CDR2 SAAAGT. The length of the CDR3 is 14 residues. Trimming removed 7 bases from V and 0 bases from J, with 12 bases in between. The CDR3, as DNA: TGTGCCAGCACCGAACAGGGAATGAACACTGAAGCTTTCTTT. Amino acids: CASTEQGMNTEAFF.

V usage is TRBV12-3 or TRBV12-4 and J usage is TRBJ2-2; TRBD2 matches 11 bases. The CDR3 sequence is 16 residues long. V lost 0 bases to trimming and J lost 5 bases; unmatched junction nucleotides: 2. The CDR3 bases are TGTGCCAGCAGTTTAGCACTAGCGGGAGTAACCGGGGAGCTGTTTTTT. Translated, it gives CASSLALAGVTGELFF.

This clonotype was picked up a small number of times. The chain combines TRBV28 with TRBJ2-2; the D is unclear. The CDR3 is 14 amino acids. Trimming removed 6 bases from V and 9 bases from J, with 17 bases in between. Germline lookup yields CDR1 MDHEN and CDR2 SYDVKM. CDR3 nucleotide sequence: TGTGCCAGCAGCCCCATTAAGTTGATACGGGAGCTGTTTTTT. Protein sequence: CASSPIKLIRELFF.

This chain connects TRBV19 to TRBJ2-7; D is perhaps TRBD1 or TRBD2 (5 bases each). CDR3 length equals 14 residues. V gave up 6 bases and J gave up 0 bases, with 12 bases separating them. Germline V gene data show CDR1 as LNHDA and CDR2 as SQIVND (reference sequence). In DNA form, the CDR3 reads TGTGCCAGTAGCACCGGGACGAACTCCTACGAGCAGTACTTC. This translates into CASSTGTNSYEQYF.

The sample holds a few counts of this clonotype. This chain joins TRBV5-4 and TRBJ2-3; TRBD2 matches 8 bases. V shed 4 bases and J 4 bases; nucleotides not matched to a gene: 11. This CDR3 contains 16 residues. The germline CDR1 and CDR2 sequences are SGHNT and YYREEE (reference sequence). This chain's CDR3 is CASSPRVSGSPDTQYF. The CDR3 DNA reads TGTGCCAGCAGCCCACGGGTGAGCGGGAGTCCAGATACGCAGTATTTT.

The J gene is TRBJ2-7, the V gene TRBV6-2 or TRBV6-3; D is unclear. The CDR3 sequence is 13 residues long. Germline-derived CDR1 and CDR2 are MNHEY and SVGEGT. Trimming stripped 6 bases from V and 7 bases from J, with 16 bases between. The CDR3 loop reads CASSRNDFWEQYV. The CDR3 region has the DNA TGTGCCAGCAGCCGGAACGACTTTTGGGAGCAGTACGTC.

This clonotype is a singleton in its sample. The rearrangement uses TRBV6-8 and TRBJ2-7, with 9 bases lining up with TRBD2. Germline CDR1 is MNHGY and CDR2 is SAAAGT. V gave up 4 bases and J gave up 3 bases; unmatched junction bases: 4. There are 14 residues in the CDR3. Here the CDR3 DNA reads TGTGCCAGCAGTTTGGCTAGCGGGATCTACGAGCAGTACTTC. This codes for CASSLASGIYEQYF.

This chain links TRBV6-6 with TRBJ2-7, with 7 bases lining up with TRBD1. J was trimmed by 1 base and V by 6 bases; bases with no gene match: 6. The V gene's germline CDR1 is MNHNY and CDR2 SVGAGI (reference sequence). The CDR3 extends over 14 amino acids. CDR3 bases: TGTGCCAGCAGAGAACAGGGGCCGTCCTACGAGCAGTACTTC. Protein sequence: CASREQGPSYEQYF.

Many counts were recorded for this clonotype. The rearrangement uses TRBV7-2 and TRBJ2-5, with a weak D call TRBD2 (5 bases). Germline lookup yields CDR1 SGHTA and CDR2 FQGNSA. The CDR3 totals 14 residues. Trimming pared 3 bases from V and 5 bases from J, leaving 13 bases between. CDR3 amino acids: CASSFRGIKETQYF. The CDR3 DNA follows: TGTGCCAGCAGCTTTAGAGGGATAAAGGAGACCCAGTACTTC.

This clonotype came up a few times. V is TRBV28 and J is TRBJ2-7; maybe TRBD1 (5 bases). The CDR3 runs 13 residues. The germline V gene has CDR1 MDHEN and CDR2 SYDVKM. The germline V and J ends were trimmed by 7 bases and 3 bases, with 13 bases remaining between them. CDR3 bases: TGTGCCAGCACCGACGACAGAGGCTACGAGCAGTACTTC. Its protein product is CASTDDRGYEQYF. Together with reference TRBV28 and TRBJ2-7, the CDR3 gives the full variable domain: DVKVTQSSRYLVKRTGEKVFLECVQDMDHENMFWYRQDPGLGLRLIYFSYDVKMKEKGDIPEGYSVSREKKERFSLILESASTNQTSMYLCASTDDRGYEQYFGPGTRLTVT.

The genes are TRBV12-3 or TRBV12-4 and TRBJ1-1, with D perhaps TRBD1 (5 bases). The germline V and J ends were trimmed by 5 bases and 1 base, with 14 bases remaining between them. The CDR3 contains 15 residues. The DNA of the CDR3 is TGTGCCAGCAGTGGATATCGGACACAGAACACTGAAGCTTTCTTT. The encoded protein is CASSGYRTQNTEAFF.